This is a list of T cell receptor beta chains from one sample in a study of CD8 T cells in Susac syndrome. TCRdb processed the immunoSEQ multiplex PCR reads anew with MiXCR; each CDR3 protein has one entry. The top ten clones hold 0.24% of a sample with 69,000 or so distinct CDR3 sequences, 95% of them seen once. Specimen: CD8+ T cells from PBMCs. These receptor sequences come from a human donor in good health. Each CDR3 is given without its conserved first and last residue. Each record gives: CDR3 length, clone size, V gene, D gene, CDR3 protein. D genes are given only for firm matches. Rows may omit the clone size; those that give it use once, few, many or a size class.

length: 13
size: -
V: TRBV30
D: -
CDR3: AWSVMGGAEETQY

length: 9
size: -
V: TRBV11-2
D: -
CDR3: ASSFGDEQY

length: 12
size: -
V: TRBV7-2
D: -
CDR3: ASSFERRAYEQY

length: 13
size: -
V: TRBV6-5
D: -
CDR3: ASSYISQAEDEQF

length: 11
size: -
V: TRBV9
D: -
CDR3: ASSVSPAYEQY

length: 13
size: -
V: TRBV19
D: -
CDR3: ASSAGTGWSYEQY

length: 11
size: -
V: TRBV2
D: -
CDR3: ASRGAGSYEQY

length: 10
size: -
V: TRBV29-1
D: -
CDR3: SVDDGNYGYT

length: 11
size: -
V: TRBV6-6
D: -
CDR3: ASSYSNGNTIY

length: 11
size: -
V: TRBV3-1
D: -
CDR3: ASSLGPPREQY

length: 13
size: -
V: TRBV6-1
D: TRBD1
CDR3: ASKPTGVGDQPQH

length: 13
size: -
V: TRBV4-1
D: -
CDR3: ASSRITGLSYEQY

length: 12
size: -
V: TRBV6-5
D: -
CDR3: ASTLSGGSGELF

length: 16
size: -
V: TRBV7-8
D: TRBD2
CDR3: ASSYGTSGGTISYEQY

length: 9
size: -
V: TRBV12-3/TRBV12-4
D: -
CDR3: ASSPGPEQY

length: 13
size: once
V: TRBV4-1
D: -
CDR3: ASSQGLLTYNEQF

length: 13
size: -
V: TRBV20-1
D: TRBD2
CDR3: SARPVLAATDTQY

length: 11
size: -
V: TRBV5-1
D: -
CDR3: ASSLGRIYGYT

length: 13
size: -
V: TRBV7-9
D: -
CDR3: ASSSVGENNSPLH

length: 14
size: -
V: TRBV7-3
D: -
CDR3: ASSLTGSSYYNEQF

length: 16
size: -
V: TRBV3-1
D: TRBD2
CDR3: ASRLGPTRGGSPDTQY

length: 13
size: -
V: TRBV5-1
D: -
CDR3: ASSLTGTGFNEQF

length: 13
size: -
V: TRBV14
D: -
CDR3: ASSQDPRGTYGYT

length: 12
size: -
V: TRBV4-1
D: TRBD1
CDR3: ASSQQQNRGPEF

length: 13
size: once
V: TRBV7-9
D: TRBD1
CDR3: ASSAKDREAETQY

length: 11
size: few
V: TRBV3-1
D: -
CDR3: ASSPWENTEAF

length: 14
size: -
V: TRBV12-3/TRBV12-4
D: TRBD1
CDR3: ASSPEETGPSGPQH

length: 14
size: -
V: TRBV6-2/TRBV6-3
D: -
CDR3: ASRAPRTGGHQPQH

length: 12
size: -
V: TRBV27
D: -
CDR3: ASSYVFPTYEQY

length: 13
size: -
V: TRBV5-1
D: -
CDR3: ASRQNPRDFEKLF

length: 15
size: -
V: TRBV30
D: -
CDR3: AWSLPGALGLTYEQY

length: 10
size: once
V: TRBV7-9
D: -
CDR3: ASSLRRGELF

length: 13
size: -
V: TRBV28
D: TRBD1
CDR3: ASSYGGQGYNEQF

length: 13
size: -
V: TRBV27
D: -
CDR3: ASSAGWVGGTEAF

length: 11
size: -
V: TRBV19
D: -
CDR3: ASSTDGNTEAF

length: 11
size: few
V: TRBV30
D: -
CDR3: AWSGALPSEQY

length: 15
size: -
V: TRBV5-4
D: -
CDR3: ASSSARADTSTDTQY

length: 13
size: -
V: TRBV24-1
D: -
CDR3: ATSDSLGRGDEQF

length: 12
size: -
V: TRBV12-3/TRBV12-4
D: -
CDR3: ASSLGGGLRGYT

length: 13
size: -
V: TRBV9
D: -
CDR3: ASSVGAGRSYEQY

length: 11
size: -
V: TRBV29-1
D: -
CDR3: SVGDSNVYEQY

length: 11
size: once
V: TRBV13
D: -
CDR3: ASSLARVDGYT

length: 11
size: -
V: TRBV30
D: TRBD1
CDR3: AWREQGLPEAF